A selection of T cell receptor beta chains follows, all from one sample in a study of blood T cell repertoires in COVID-19. This table comes from immunoSEQ multiplex PCR, and its TCRdb copy is limited to in-frame clones, with some not included. The data show fewer than 500,000 clones, around nine tenths seen once. Input material: peripheral blood. The receptors were gathered from a man younger than 35 with COVID-19, enrolled during active disease. Both conserved end residues are part of each CDR3. A D gene is named only where the DNA matches it firmly. Clone size is stated in some rows and not others, as once, few, many or a class when expanded.

d_gene: TRBD2
j_gene: TRBJ2-1
v_gene: TRBV7-2
abundance: NA
CDR3nt: TGTGCCAGCAGCCGGGCGCGGGGGGGGCTTGTCGGTGAGCAGTTCTTC
CDR3aa: CASSRARGGLVGEQFF

d_gene: TRBD1
j_gene: TRBJ1-3
v_gene: TRBV7-9
abundance: NA
CDR3nt: TGTGCCAGCAGCTCCCCACCCCAGGGGGAGGCTGGAAACACCATATATTTT
CDR3aa: CASSSPPQGEAGNTIYF

d_gene: NA
j_gene: TRBJ1-4
v_gene: TRBV3-1/TRBV3-2
abundance: NA
CDR3nt: TGTGCCAGCAGCTGGACGGGGGTAACTAATGAAAAACTGTTTTTT
CDR3aa: CASSWTGVTNEKLFF

d_gene: NA
j_gene: TRBJ1-4
v_gene: TRBV29-1
abundance: NA
CDR3nt: TGCAGCGCCAGCGGACTCGGTGGTGAAAAACTGTTTTTT
CDR3aa: CSASGLGGEKLFF

d_gene: NA
j_gene: TRBJ2-1
v_gene: TRBV5-8
abundance: NA
CDR3nt: TGTGCCAGCAGCATACGGACAAGACATGAGCAGTTCTTC
CDR3aa: CASSIRTRHEQFF

d_gene: NA
j_gene: TRBJ1-1
v_gene: TRBV10-1
abundance: NA
CDR3nt: TGCGCCAGCAGTGAGTCGATAGCACCCAGGGACACTGAAGCTTTCTTT
CDR3aa: CASSESIAPRDTEAFF

d_gene: TRBD1
j_gene: TRBJ1-1
v_gene: TRBV19
abundance: NA
CDR3nt: TGTGCCAGTAGTACCCAGGGGGGTGAAGCTTTCTTT
CDR3aa: CASSTQGGEAFF

d_gene: TRBD2
j_gene: TRBJ2-6
v_gene: TRBV19
abundance: NA
CDR3nt: TGTGCCAGTAGTATAAAGGCCCGCAGGGGACTAGCGGGATTCTCTGGGGCCAACGTCCTGACTTTC
CDR3aa: CASSIKARRGLAGFSGANVLTF

d_gene: TRBD1
j_gene: TRBJ1-2
v_gene: TRBV29-1
abundance: NA
CDR3nt: TGCAGCGTTGTCCCAGGGGGTAACTATGGCTACACCTTC
CDR3aa: CSVVPGGNYGYTF

d_gene: TRBD1
j_gene: TRBJ1-1
v_gene: TRBV3-1/TRBV3-2
abundance: NA
CDR3nt: TGTGCCAGCAGCCCGACAGGGGACACTGAAGCTTTCTTT
CDR3aa: CASSPTGDTEAFF

d_gene: NA
j_gene: TRBJ2-5
v_gene: TRBV5-1
abundance: NA
CDR3nt: TGCGCCAGCAGCCATCGAACAGGGATCCAAGAGACCCAGTACTTC
CDR3aa: CASSHRTGIQETQYF

d_gene: NA
j_gene: TRBJ1-1
v_gene: TRBV20-1
abundance: NA
CDR3nt: TGCAGTGCCGAGAAGAACACTGAAGCTTTCTTT
CDR3aa: CSAEKNTEAFF

d_gene: TRBD1
j_gene: TRBJ2-7
v_gene: TRBV24-1
abundance: NA
CDR3nt: TGTGCCACCAGTGAAAACAGGGGAAACGAGCAGTACTTC
CDR3aa: CATSENRGNEQYF

d_gene: NA
j_gene: TRBJ2-4
v_gene: TRBV11-1
abundance: NA
CDR3nt: TGTGCCAGCAGCTTAGTGGGAGCGAAAAACATTCAGTACTTC
CDR3aa: CASSLVGAKNIQYF

d_gene: TRBD2
j_gene: TRBJ2-3
v_gene: TRBV24-1
abundance: NA
CDR3nt: TGTGCCACCAGTTCCGCGGGAGTAACAGATACGCAGTATTTT
CDR3aa: CATSSAGVTDTQYF

d_gene: TRBD2
j_gene: TRBJ2-5
v_gene: TRBV27
abundance: NA
CDR3nt: TGTGCCAGCAGTCCCCGCCGGGGGGTCGTACAAGAGACCCAGTACTTC
CDR3aa: CASSPRRGVVQETQYF

d_gene: NA
j_gene: TRBJ2-5
v_gene: TRBV3-1/TRBV3-2
abundance: NA
CDR3nt: TGTGCCAGCAGCCAAGGTATCGAGGGAGAGACCCAGTACTTC
CDR3aa: CASSQGIEGETQYF

d_gene: TRBD1
j_gene: TRBJ2-7
v_gene: TRBV4-1
abundance: once
CDR3nt: TGCGCCAGCAGCTGGACGGGACAGCCTAGCTCCTACGAGCAGTACTTC
CDR3aa: CASSWTGQPSSYEQYF

d_gene: TRBD1
j_gene: TRBJ2-1
v_gene: TRBV11-2
abundance: once
CDR3nt: TGTGCCAGCGGCCAGACAGGGTCGAGCGGTCTGTACAATGAGCAGTTCTTC
CDR3aa: CASGQTGSSGLYNEQFF

d_gene: NA
j_gene: TRBJ1-2
v_gene: TRBV6-5
abundance: NA
CDR3nt: TGTGCCAGCAGTTACTCGGGTGCAGGGCCTGGCTACACCTTC
CDR3aa: CASSYSGAGPGYTF

d_gene: NA
j_gene: TRBJ1-5
v_gene: TRBV11-2
abundance: once
CDR3nt: TGTGCCAGCAGCACGACAGGTAATCAGCCCCAGCATTTT
CDR3aa: CASSTTGNQPQHF

d_gene: NA
j_gene: TRBJ1-2
v_gene: TRBV27
abundance: NA
CDR3nt: TGTGCCAGCAGTTTATCGGCGGACACGCACGCTAACTATGGCTACACCTTC
CDR3aa: CASSLSADTHANYGYTF

d_gene: TRBD2
j_gene: TRBJ2-3
v_gene: TRBV6-5
abundance: NA
CDR3nt: TGTGCCAGCCTCGGTAGCGGGGGCACAGATACGCAGTATTTT
CDR3aa: CASLGSGGTDTQYF

d_gene: TRBD2
j_gene: TRBJ2-1
v_gene: TRBV2
abundance: NA
CDR3nt: TGTGCCAGCAAAAGGACTAGCGGGAGCTCCTACAATGAGCAGTTCTTC
CDR3aa: CASKRTSGSSYNEQFF

d_gene: TRBD1
j_gene: TRBJ1-5
v_gene: TRBV18
abundance: NA
CDR3nt: TGTGCCAGCTCACCACGGACCCCCGGGACAGAAGGCAATCAGCCCCAGCATTTT
CDR3aa: CASSPRTPGTEGNQPQHF

d_gene: TRBD1
j_gene: TRBJ2-5
v_gene: TRBV7-9
abundance: NA
CDR3nt: TGTGCCAGCAGCTCGATAGGACAGGGTGAGACCCAGTACTTC
CDR3aa: CASSSIGQGETQYF

d_gene: NA
j_gene: TRBJ1-2
v_gene: TRBV6-5
abundance: NA
CDR3nt: TGTGCCAGCAGTTACGACCTAGAGATCTATGGCTACACCTTC
CDR3aa: CASSYDLEIYGYTF

d_gene: TRBD2
j_gene: TRBJ2-7
v_gene: TRBV10-3
abundance: NA
CDR3nt: TGTGCCATCAGTGACCCCTCCGGGACTAGCGGGCTCGAGCAGTACTTC
CDR3aa: CAISDPSGTSGLEQYF

d_gene: NA
j_gene: TRBJ1-5
v_gene: TRBV19
abundance: NA
CDR3nt: TGTGCCAGTAGTATAGCCCCGGGTCAGCCCCAGCATTTT
CDR3aa: CASSIAPGQPQHF

d_gene: TRBD1
j_gene: TRBJ1-4
v_gene: TRBV6-5
abundance: NA
CDR3nt: TGTGCCAGCAGGACAGGGAATAATGAAAAACTGTTTTTT
CDR3aa: CASRTGNNEKLFF

d_gene: NA
j_gene: TRBJ2-2
v_gene: TRBV25-1
abundance: NA
CDR3nt: TGTGCCAGCAGTGACCCCTTCGGCACCGGGGAGCTGTTTTTT
CDR3aa: CASSDPFGTGELFF

d_gene: NA
j_gene: TRBJ1-2
v_gene: TRBV6-5
abundance: NA
CDR3nt: TGTGCCAGCCGCCCCCCGCGAGTTGAAGGCTACACCTTC
CDR3aa: CASRPPRVEGYTF

d_gene: TRBD1
j_gene: TRBJ1-4
v_gene: TRBV3-1/TRBV3-2
abundance: once
CDR3nt: TGTGCCAGCAGCCTGGGACAGGGGACTAATGAAAAACTGTTTTTT
CDR3aa: CASSLGQGTNEKLFF

d_gene: NA
j_gene: TRBJ2-7
v_gene: TRBV14
abundance: NA
CDR3nt: TGTGCCAGCAGCCCGAACGGGTTCGCCTACGAGCAGTACTTC
CDR3aa: CASSPNGFAYEQYF

d_gene: TRBD1
j_gene: TRBJ2-7
v_gene: TRBV5-4
abundance: NA
CDR3nt: TGTGCCAGCAGCTTGGAGACAGGGACCGGCGAGCAGTACTTC
CDR3aa: CASSLETGTGEQYF

d_gene: NA
j_gene: TRBJ1-1
v_gene: TRBV2
abundance: few
CDR3nt: TGTGCCAGCAGTGAAGGGTACAGAAACACTGAAGCTTTCTTT
CDR3aa: CASSEGYRNTEAFF

d_gene: NA
j_gene: TRBJ1-2
v_gene: TRBV7-8
abundance: NA
CDR3nt: TGTGCCAGCAGCCCGACAGCCCTATCCTATGGCTACACCTTC
CDR3aa: CASSPTALSYGYTF

d_gene: TRBD1
j_gene: TRBJ2-7
v_gene: TRBV6-2/TRBV6-3
abundance: once
CDR3nt: TGTGCCAGCAGTCCACAGGGGATGTTCGCCTACGAGCAGTACTTC
CDR3aa: CASSPQGMFAYEQYF

d_gene: NA
j_gene: TRBJ2-4
v_gene: TRBV11-3
abundance: NA
CDR3nt: TGTGCCAGCAGCTTATTTCGGGGTGACATTCAGTACTTC
CDR3aa: CASSLFRGDIQYF

d_gene: TRBD1
j_gene: TRBJ1-4
v_gene: TRBV2
abundance: NA
CDR3nt: TGTGCTAATAATCAGGCAGGGGGCGCGAATGAAAAACTGTTTTTT
CDR3aa: CANNQAGGANEKLFF

d_gene: NA
j_gene: TRBJ2-7
v_gene: TRBV6-1
abundance: NA
CDR3nt: TGTGCCAGCAGTGAACCTGTCTCCGAGCAGTACTTC
CDR3aa: CASSEPVSEQYF

d_gene: TRBD2
j_gene: TRBJ2-1
v_gene: TRBV29-1
abundance: NA
CDR3nt: TGCAGCGTTCGCGGGGGGGGCTCCTACAATGAGCAGTTCTTC
CDR3aa: CSVRGGGSYNEQFF

d_gene: TRBD1
j_gene: TRBJ2-1
v_gene: TRBV3-1/TRBV3-2
abundance: NA
CDR3nt: TGTGCCAGCAGCGGAACCGGGACAGAGAATGAGCAGTTCTTC
CDR3aa: CASSGTGTENEQFF

d_gene: NA
j_gene: TRBJ1-1
v_gene: TRBV6-9
abundance: NA
CDR3nt: TGTGCCAGCAGTTACGTGGGGCACACTGAAGCTTTCTTT
CDR3aa: CASSYVGHTEAFF

d_gene: TRBD1
j_gene: TRBJ2-7
v_gene: TRBV19
abundance: NA
CDR3nt: TGTGCCAGTGGGACAGGGGGTGCCTACGAGCAGTACTTC
CDR3aa: CASGTGGAYEQYF

d_gene: NA
j_gene: TRBJ1-1
v_gene: TRBV12-3/TRBV12-4
abundance: NA
CDR3nt: TGTGCCAGCAGTTTAAGAGAATGGACTGAAGCTTTCTTT
CDR3aa: CASSLREWTEAFF

d_gene: TRBD1
j_gene: TRBJ1-5
v_gene: TRBV30
abundance: few
CDR3nt: TGTGCCTGGAGTGTAAGGGGACAGGGGCTGGGTCAGCCCCAGCATTTT
CDR3aa: CAWSVRGQGLGQPQHF

d_gene: TRBD1
j_gene: TRBJ1-2
v_gene: TRBV24-1
abundance: NA
CDR3nt: TGTGCCACCAGTGATTCGCTGGACAGGGGGCTCGGTGGCTACACCTTC
CDR3aa: CATSDSLDRGLGGYTF

d_gene: TRBD1
j_gene: TRBJ1-1
v_gene: TRBV6-1
abundance: NA
CDR3nt: TGTGCCAGCAGTGAACGACAGGGGCTGAACACTGAAGCTTTCTTT
CDR3aa: CASSERQGLNTEAFF

d_gene: TRBD1
j_gene: TRBJ2-1
v_gene: TRBV19
abundance: NA
CDR3nt: TGTGCCAGTAGTATCCGGGACAGGGGAATAGAGCAGTTCTTC
CDR3aa: CASSIRDRGIEQFF

d_gene: NA
j_gene: TRBJ2-5
v_gene: TRBV30
abundance: once
CDR3nt: TGTGCCTGGAGTGCTGACCTAGGCAGCCAAGAGACCCAGTACTTC
CDR3aa: CAWSADLGSQETQYF

d_gene: TRBD1
j_gene: TRBJ2-2
v_gene: TRBV29-1
abundance: NA
CDR3nt: TGCAGCGTTGTTTGGGGACAGCTCACCGGGGAGCTGTTTTTT
CDR3aa: CSVVWGQLTGELFF

d_gene: TRBD2
j_gene: TRBJ2-1
v_gene: TRBV5-1
abundance: NA
CDR3nt: TGCGCCAGCAGCTTGGACCAAGTGGGCGGGGGTTTTGATGAGCAGTTCTTC
CDR3aa: CASSLDQVGGGFDEQFF

d_gene: NA
j_gene: TRBJ1-6
v_gene: TRBV14
abundance: NA
CDR3nt: TGTGCCAGCAGCCTGACAGGCGGGTCACCCCTCCACTTT
CDR3aa: CASSLTGGSPLHF

d_gene: TRBD2
j_gene: TRBJ2-3
v_gene: TRBV7-9
abundance: NA
CDR3nt: TGTGCCAGCGCTGGGGCGGGGGGGCCAATAGATACGCAGTATTTT
CDR3aa: CASAGAGGPIDTQYF

d_gene: TRBD2
j_gene: TRBJ2-1
v_gene: TRBV2
abundance: NA
CDR3nt: TGTGCCAGCAGTAAGGGACTAGCGGGGTCAAGCTCCTACAATGAGCAGTTCTTC
CDR3aa: CASSKGLAGSSSYNEQFF

d_gene: NA
j_gene: TRBJ1-2
v_gene: TRBV14
abundance: NA
CDR3nt: TGTGCCAGCAGCCAAACCCGAGGCTATGGCTACACCTTC
CDR3aa: CASSQTRGYGYTF

d_gene: NA
j_gene: TRBJ1-5
v_gene: TRBV19
abundance: few
CDR3nt: TGTGCCAGTACACCCGGGCAGCGGGATCAGCCCCAGCATTTT
CDR3aa: CASTPGQRDQPQHF